The 30 T cell receptor beta chains below were found in one sample sequenced in a study of cytomegalovirus exposure and HLA in healthy donors. The PCR ran on 60 Vbeta and 13 Jbeta primers. Measured with immunoSEQ multiplex PCR; TCRdb has only the in-frame clones, and not every one. The sample has 80,000 or so clones, 70% to 85% seen once; the top ten hold less than 8%. Sequenced material: PBMCs. Every receptor here comes from a middle-aged woman in good health and CMV-seronegative.

The V call is TRBV30, the J call TRBJ2-7; a possible D gene is TRBD1 (6 bases). Germline V gene data show CDR1 as GTSNPN and CDR2 as SVGIG (reference sequence). The V gene lost 5 bases and the J gene lost 6 bases, with 17 bases spanning the gap. This CDR3 has 13 residues. The CDR3 reads CAWGLSTGTEQYF. DNA for the CDR3: TGTGCCTGGGGACTTTCGACAGGAACCGAGCAGTACTTC.

The chain carries TRBV7-2 and TRBJ2-3; tentatively, D is TRBD1 or TRBD2 (5 bases each). V was trimmed by 5 bases and J by 1 base, leaving 22 bases between them. The CDR3 sequence is 18 residues long. Germline V CDR1 and CDR2: SGHTA, FQGNSA. CDR3 bases: TGTGCCAGCAGCGTAGGGGCCTCGAGGGCTCCTCGCACAGATACGCAGTATTTT. Translated, it gives CASSVGASRAPRTDTQYF.

This clone was counted a few times. The chain links TRBV19 to TRBJ2-7; the match to TRBD1 covers 7 bases. From germline, CDR1 is LNHDA and CDR2 SQIVND (reference sequence). This CDR3 has 13 amino acids. V lost 5 bases to trimming and J lost 4 bases; unmatched junction nucleotides: 5. The CDR3 nucleotides read TGTGCCAGTAGTCCTGGGACAGCTTACGAGCAGTACTTC. Its protein product is CASSPGTAYEQYF.

The V call is TRBV7-9, the J call TRBJ1-3, with unresolved D. The length of the CDR3 is 17 residues. Germline CDR1 is SEHNR and CDR2 is FQNEAQ (reference sequence). V lost 5 bases, J lost 0 bases, and 17 bases lay in between. CDR3 nucleotide sequence: TGTGCCAGCAGCCACCTCCGGGGAGGCCTCTCTGGAAACACCATATATTTT. Amino acid sequence: CASSHLRGGLSGNTIYF.

In DNA, the CDR3 is TGTGCCAGCAGTGAACTGAGGAATTCACCCCTCCACTTT. Amino acids: CASSELRNSPLHF. This chain links TRBV6-1 with TRBJ1-6; D not certain. The CDR3 sequence is 13 residues long. Trimming cost V 2 bases and J 7 bases, with 6 bases left between them. In germline, CDR1 is MNHNS, CDR2 SASEGT.

V and J are TRBV5-1 and TRBJ2-2; D perhaps matches TRBD1 (6 bases). V dropped 4 bases and J dropped 3 bases, with 19 bases sitting between them. CDR1 is SGHRS, CDR2 YFSETQ, per germline. CDR3 length: 17 amino acids. CDR3: CASSPTPQGIDTGELFF. DNA of the CDR3: TGCGCCAGCAGCCCAACCCCGCAGGGGATCGACACCGGGGAGCTGTTTTTT.

V usage is TRBV7-7 and J usage is TRBJ2-1, with 7 bases that match TRBD2. Germline values: CDR1 SSHAT, CDR2 FNYEAQ (reference sequence). V lost 5 bases to trimming and J lost 6 bases; unmatched junction nucleotides: 13. The CDR3 runs 16 residues. In DNA form, the CDR3 reads TGTGCCAGCAGCCCGGGGAGGGCTGATCCTATCAATGAGCAGTTCTTC. It encodes CASSPGRADPINEQFF. Complete variable domain (other parts from reference TRBV7-7 and TRBJ2-1): GAGVSQSPRYKVTKRGQDVTLRCDPISSHATLYWYQQALGQGPEFLTYFNYEAQPDKSGLPSDRFSAERPEGSISTLTIQRTEQRDSAMYRCASSPGRADPINEQFFGPGTRLTVL.

The rearrangement joins TRBV5-1 to TRBJ1-1; 10 bases map to TRBD1. Germline CDR1 SGHRS, CDR2 YFSETQ. J lost 1 base, V lost 0 bases, and 0 bases had no gene match. This CDR3 has 15 amino acids. CDR3 loop: CASSLGDRGNTEAFF. DNA of the CDR3: TGCGCCAGCAGCTTGGGGGACAGGGGGAACACTGAAGCTTTCTTT.

This clone was counted once. The rearrangement links TRBV11-3 to TRBJ2-5; D is uncertain. The CDR3 has 15 amino acids. Looked up from germline, CDR1 is SGHNT and CDR2 is YENEEA. V was clipped by 5 bases and J by 2 bases, with 15 bases between them. The CDR3: CASSQRLGDQETQYF. The DNA for the CDR3 is TGTGCCAGCAGCCAGAGGCTAGGAGATCAAGAGACCCAGTACTTC. Drawing the rest from reference TRBV11-3 and TRBJ2-5, the complete variable domain is EAGVVQSPRYKIIEKKQPVAFWCNPISGHNTLYWYLQNLGQGPELLIRYENEEAVDDSQLPKDRFSAERLKGVDSTLKIQPAELGDSAVYLCASSQRLGDQETQYFGPGTRLLVL.

This clone occurred a few times. The chain employs TRBV5-4 and TRBJ2-2; D gene ambiguous. The CDR3 runs to 16 residues. Germline CDR1 is SGHNT and CDR2 is YYREEE (reference sequence). Trimming took 4 bases from V and 0 from J, leaving 13 bases between them. The chain's CDR3 is CASSPIDGSNTGELFF. In nucleotides, the CDR3 is TGTGCCAGCAGCCCCATTGATGGCTCGAACACCGGGGAGCTGTTTTTT.

Only a few counts were recorded for this clone. The J gene is TRBJ2-1, the V gene TRBV6-1, with 12 bases fitting TRBD2. Germline V gene sequence: CDR1 MNHNS, CDR2 SASEGT. Losses at the gene ends were 3 bases for V and 4 bases for J; bases not matched to a gene: 1. The CDR3 runs to 15 residues. CDR3 sequence reads: CASSETSGGYNEQFF. The DNA of the CDR3 is TGTGCCAGCAGTGAGACTAGCGGGGGTTACAATGAGCAGTTCTTC.

The chain employs TRBV9 and TRBJ2-1; 9 positions agree with TRBD1. V shed 3 bases and J 8 bases; nucleotides not matched to a gene: 9. CDR3 length equals 15 residues. Germline V gene data show CDR1 as SGDLS and CDR2 as YYNGEE. CDR3 sequence: CASSARTGEFDEQFF. DNA for the CDR3: TGTGCCAGCAGCGCACGGACAGGGGAATTCGATGAGCAGTTCTTC. Full variable domain (remainder filled in from reference TRBV9 and TRBJ2-1): DSGVTQTPKHLITATGQRVTLRCSPRSGDLSVYWYQQSLDQGLQFLIQYYNGEERAKGNILERFSAQQFPDLHSELNLSSLELGDSALYFCASSARTGEFDEQFFGPGTRLTVL.

This chain joins TRBV18 and TRBJ1-1; 7 nucleotides line up with TRBD1. This CDR3 contains 16 residues. Germline trimming cut 4 bases from V and 1 base from J; bases unmatched to any gene: 9. The germline V gene encodes CDR1 KGHSH and CDR2 LQKENI. CDR3 coding DNA: TGTGCCAGCTCACTCAACCTCGGGACAGAGAACACTGAAGCTTTCTTT. It is translated as CASSLNLGTENTEAFF.

V and J are TRBV29-1 and TRBJ2-1; D ambiguous. The CDR3 runs 14 residues. Germline V gives CDR1 SQVTM, CDR2 ANQGSEA. V was trimmed by 5 bases and J by 3 bases, leaving 14 bases between them. CDR3 amino acids: CSVHPSRNYNEQFF. DNA of the CDR3: TGCAGCGTTCATCCGAGTCGAAACTACAATGAGCAGTTCTTC.

The rearrangement uses TRBV6-4 and TRBJ2-1; unclear D gene. V lost 0 bases to trimming and J lost 8 bases, with 11 bases between them. This CDR3 comprises 14 residues. The germline CDR1 and CDR2 sequences are MRHNA and SNTAGT. DNA of the CDR3: TGTGCCAGCAGTGACTCCGCGGAATCTGATGAGCAGTTCTTC. As protein: CASSDSAESDEQFF.

The chain uses TRBV30 and TRBJ2-6; D is unresolved. V was shortened by 4 bases and J by 1 base, with 5 bases between the two germline ends. The CDR3 runs 13 residues. From germline, CDR1 is GTSNPN and CDR2 SVGIG (reference sequence). The CDR3 bases are TGTGCCTGGAATCCGTCTGGGGCCAACGTCCTGACTTTC. Its protein product is CAWNPSGANVLTF. Drawing the rest from reference TRBV30 and TRBJ2-6, the complete variable domain is SQTIHQWPATLVQPVGSPLSLECTVEGTSNPNLYWYRQAAGRGLQLLFYSVGIGQISSEVPQNLSASRPQDRQFILSSKKLLLSDSGFYLCAWNPSGANVLTFGAGSRLTVL.

This chain connects TRBV4-1 to TRBJ1-3, with a weak D call TRBD1 (5 bases). Trimming left V 3 bases short and J 4 bases short, with 16 bases between. The CDR3 has 16 amino acids. The germline gives CDR1 MGHRA, CDR2 YSYEKL. CDR3 region: CASSQRRVDGGNTIYF. The CDR3 nucleotides are TGCGCCAGCAGCCAGCGCAGGGTAGATGGAGGAAACACCATATATTTT.

In regard to this clone: This may be a read error, as it is one base from a much larger clone. CDR3 loop: CASSLGTGSSYNEQFF. The CDR3 DNA reads as TGTGCCAGCAGCCTTGGGACAGGGAGCTCCTACAATGAGCAGTTCTTC. The chain recombines TRBV7-6 with TRBJ2-1, with TRBD1 matching 9 bases. The CDR3 extends over 16 amino acids. V shed 5 bases, J shed 0 bases, and the junction held 5 bases outside the gene matches. CDR1 and CDR2 (germline): SGHVS, FNYEAQ.

The genes are TRBV27 and TRBJ1-4; D is unresolved. Germline values: CDR1 MNHEY, CDR2 SMNVEV (reference sequence). Trimming stripped 5 bases from V and 5 bases from J, with 18 bases between. The CDR3 has 16 residues. The CDR3 loop is CASSPLGRVKNEKLFF. The DNA of the CDR3 is TGTGCCAGCAGTCCCCTTGGGAGGGTGAAAAATGAAAAACTGTTTTTT.

This clone showed up just once. The CDR3 DNA sequence: TGTGCCAGCCTCGGTAGATCCGGGGCCAACGTCCTGACTTTC. Translated, it gives CASLGRSGANVLTF. The chain carries TRBV19 and TRBJ2-6, with no clear D. Germline V gene sequence: CDR1 LNHDA, CDR2 SQIVND (reference sequence). This CDR3 spans 14 amino acids. V was cut by 9 bases and J by 4 bases, with 13 bases left in between.

The chain employs TRBV7-3 and TRBJ2-7, with a tentative D call TRBD1 (6 bases). CDR1 is SGHTA, CDR2 FQGTGA, per germline. The CDR3 extends over 14 amino acids. Trimming removed 0 bases from V and 3 bases from J, with 9 bases in between. The CDR3 sequence is CASSLTGDIYEQYF. As DNA, the CDR3 is TGTGCCAGCAGCTTAACGGGGGACATCTACGAGCAGTACTTC.

The genes are TRBV29-1 and TRBJ1-2; 9 bases map to TRBD1. The J segment lost 5 bases and the V segment lost 7 bases, leaving 17 bases of the junction unmatched. CDR3 size: 16 residues. Germline V gene sequence: CDR1 SQVTM, CDR2 ANQGSEA. The CDR3: CSANPTHRGPGYGYTF. In nucleotides, the CDR3 is TGCAGCGCCAACCCCACTCACAGGGGGCCCGGGTATGGCTACACCTTC. Using reference TRBV29-1 and TRBJ1-2 for the parts outside the CDR3, the full variable domain is SAVISQKPSRDICQRGTSLTIQCQVDSQVTMMFWYRQQPGQSLTLIATANQGSEATYESGFVIDKFPISRPNLTFSTLTVSNMSPEDSSIYLCSANPTHRGPGYGYTFGSGTRLTVV.

This sequence joins TRBV6-4 and TRBJ2-1, with TRBD2 matching over 9 bases. The CDR3 is made up of 18 amino acids. CDR1 is MRHNA, CDR2 SNTAGT, per germline. With 0 bases clipped from V and 2 bases from J, the junction kept 8 bases outside the gene matches. This CDR3 reads CASSDSQAGGPPYNEQFF. In DNA form, the CDR3 reads TGTGCCAGCAGTGACTCGCAAGCGGGGGGCCCCCCCTACAATGAGCAGTTCTTC.

There are a few counts of this clone. This rearrangement joins TRBV30 to TRBJ2-5, with D perhaps matching TRBD1 (6 bases). Germline values: CDR1 GTSNPN, CDR2 SVGIG (reference sequence). This CDR3 comprises 17 residues. V lost 3 bases to trimming and J lost 1 base, with 21 bases between them. This CDR3 reads CAWSLGTMTGSQETQYF. The CDR3 nucleotides read TGTGCCTGGAGCCTGGGGACCATGACAGGCAGCCAAGAGACCCAGTACTTC.

The chain links TRBV5-4 to TRBJ2-5; possible D gene TRBD2, 6 bases. The CDR3 length is 14 residues. Germline V lookup: CDR1 SGHNT, CDR2 YYREEE (reference sequence). The V gene lost 5 bases and the J gene lost 3 bases, with 14 bases spanning the gap. CDR3 sequence: CASRPGGGEETQYF. Here the CDR3 DNA reads TGTGCCAGCAGACCTGGCGGCGGGGAAGAGACCCAGTACTTC.

V gene TRBV7-3 combines with J gene TRBJ2-1; TRBD2 is a possible D gene (6 bases). Germline V gene sequence: CDR1 SGHTA, CDR2 FQGTGA. The CDR3 spans 15 residues. Deletions cut 5 bases from V and 2 bases from J, with 13 bases between. In DNA, the CDR3 is TGTGCCAGCAGCAATAGCGGAAGAGCCTACAATGAGCAGTTCTTC. Its protein product is CASSNSGRAYNEQFF.

The CDR3 DNA is TGTGCCAGCAGTGGGCTAGCGGACTACAATGAGCAGTTCTTC. This encodes CASSGLADYNEQFF. This chain links TRBV6-1 with TRBJ2-1; 7 bases match TRBD2. This CDR3 is 14 amino acids long. Germline values: CDR1 MNHNS, CDR2 SASEGT. Trimming took 4 bases from V and 3 from J; bases not matched to a gene: 3.

This clone was seen only a few times. The chain employs TRBV5-8 and TRBJ2-5; TRBD1 might be the D (6 bases). Trimming took 4 bases from V and 2 from J, leaving 15 bases between them. Germline V gene data show CDR1 as SGHTS and CDR2 as YDEGEE. This CDR3 is built from 15 residues. CDR3 residues: CASSLRTVLQETQYF. CDR3 sequence (DNA): TGTGCCAGCAGCCTACGGACAGTACTACAAGAGACCCAGTACTTC.

V usage is TRBV7-9 and J usage is TRBJ1-5; D is uncertain. The CDR3 covers 14 residues. Germline V CDR1 and CDR2: SEHNR, FQNEAQ (reference sequence). The V end was cut by 1 base, the J end by 3 bases, with 7 bases between. The CDR3 spells CASSLGLINQPQHF. The CDR3 DNA is TGTGCCAGCAGCTTAGGACTGATCAATCAGCCCCAGCATTTT.

The chain uses TRBV7-7 and TRBJ2-2; a possible D gene is TRBD2 (6 bases). Germline CDR1 SSHAT, CDR2 FNYEAQ (reference sequence). V lost 5 bases and J lost 4, with 11 bases in between. CDR3 length: 14 residues. In DNA form, the CDR3 reads TGTGCCAGCAGCAATAGCGGAAGCACCGGGGAGCTGTTTTTT. It encodes CASSNSGSTGELFF.